These 18 T cell receptor beta chains came from one sample sequenced in a study of blood T cell repertoires in COVID-19. Assay: immunoSEQ multiplex PCR; the TCRdb copy retains only in-frame clones and omits some. The repertoire includes approximately 300,000 clones, 70% to 90% of them detected once, and 10% sits in the top ten. The sample consisted of PBMCs or T cells enriched from blood (not recorded which). The receptors originated from a woman aged 18-29 years who had recovered from COVID-19.

The chain uses TRBV24-1 and TRBJ2-5; 7 positions match TRBD2. The CDR3 is made up of 17 amino acids. The J segment lost 3 bases and the V segment lost 1 base, leaving 10 bases of the junction unmatched. CDR1 is KGHDR, CDR2 SFDVKD, per germline. The CDR3 here is CATSDFNSGYLKETQYF. As DNA, the CDR3 is TGTGCCACCAGTGATTTTAATAGCGGGTATCTTAAAGAGACCCAGTACTTC.

Only one count was recorded for this clone. The chain employs TRBV5-6 and TRBJ2-3; 9 bases are shared with TRBD2. Germline trimming cut 7 bases from V and 6 bases from J; bases unmatched to any gene: 12. The CDR3 has 15 residues. The germline CDR1 and CDR2 sequences are SGHDT and YYEEEE. CDR3 sequence reads: CASFFEAGGPDTQYF. The CDR3 DNA follows: TGTGCCAGCTTCTTTGAGGCGGGGGGGCCGGATACGCAGTATTTT.

Only a few counts were recorded for this clone. The chain links TRBV27 to TRBJ2-7; possibly TRBD1 for D (5 bases). Germline V gene lookup returns CDR1 MNHEY and CDR2 SMNVEV (reference sequence). The V end was cut by 7 bases, the J end by 1 base, with 14 bases between. The CDR3 runs 14 residues. CDR3: CASIRDRRSYEQYF. CDR3 in DNA: TGTGCCAGCATTAGAGACAGACGGTCCTACGAGCAGTACTTC.

The rearrangement joins TRBV29-1 to TRBJ2-7, with 7 nucleotides matching TRBD1. The CDR3 is made up of 14 amino acids. Trimming at V came to 7 bases and at J to 2 bases, leaving 11 bases not matched to a gene. From germline, CDR1 is SQVTM and CDR2 ANQGSEA. The CDR3 DNA reads as TGCAGCGCTTCCGACAGGGAAGGCGCCTACGAGCAGTACTTC. Translating it yields CSASDREGAYEQYF.

The J gene is TRBJ2-1, the V gene TRBV7-3; TRBD2 might be the D (6 bases). The CDR3 has 14 amino acids. Looked up from germline, CDR1 is SGHTA and CDR2 is FQGTGA. Trimming took off 5 bases at V and 3 bases at J, with 11 bases between the two ends. CDR3 DNA: TGTGCCAGCAGCCCCCCGGGACTCTACAATGAGCAGTTCTTC. This sequence encodes CASSPPGLYNEQFF.

V gene TRBV27 combines with J gene TRBJ2-3; no reliable D call. The CDR3 runs to 12 residues. With 4 bases removed from V and 3 bases from J, the gap between germline ends came to 5 bases. Germline V gene sequence: CDR1 MNHEY, CDR2 SMNVEV (reference sequence). In DNA, the CDR3 is TGTGCCAGCAGTTCGACAACAGATACGCAGTATTTT. Amino acids: CASSSTTDTQYF.

The chain joins TRBV5-5 to TRBJ1-5, with TRBD1 matching 9 bases. CDR1 and CDR2 from the germline V gene are SGHKS and YYEKEE (reference sequence). J lost 7 bases, V lost 4 bases, and 6 bases had no gene match. This CDR3 region has 14 residues. CDR3 DNA: TGTGCCAGCAGCCCACGACAGGGGGACCAGCCCCAGCATTTT. Translation: CASSPRQGDQPQHF.

This clone appeared a few times. J is TRBJ2-1 and V is TRBV6-5; the match to TRBD2 covers 8 bases. Unmatched junction bases numbered 7, after V lost 0 bases and J lost 6 bases. This CDR3 region has 16 residues. Looked up from germline, CDR1 is MNHEY and CDR2 is SVGAGI. Here the CDR3 reads CASSYSFGRALNEQFF. DNA for the CDR3: TGTGCCAGCAGTTACTCGTTCGGGAGGGCCCTCAATGAGCAGTTCTTC.

The chain has TRBV13 and TRBJ1-2; 9 nucleotides match TRBD1. The germline V gene encodes CDR1 PRHDT and CDR2 FYEKMQ (reference sequence). The CDR3 is 14 residues long. V lost 5 bases to trimming and J lost 4 bases; unmatched junction nucleotides: 5. This chain's CDR3 is CASSPDRGLYGYTF. DNA of the CDR3: TGTGCCAGCAGCCCGGACAGGGGCCTCTATGGCTACACCTTC.

The chain carries TRBV11-2 and TRBJ1-4; D ambiguous. From germline, CDR1 is SGHAT and CDR2 FQNNGV. V lost 1 base and J 7 bases, leaving 13 bases between the germline ends. This CDR3 has 15 residues. In DNA form, the CDR3 reads TGTGCCAGCAGCTTAGTAGCCGGTTCTTTTGAAAAACTGTTTTTT. Its protein product is CASSLVAGSFEKLFF.

The chain is built from TRBV4-1 and TRBJ1-5, with 8 bases lining up with TRBD1. The ends lost 4 bases at V and 7 bases at J; junction bases unmatched: 6. The CDR3 has 14 residues. Germline-derived CDR1 and CDR2 are MGHRA and YSYEKL. The CDR3, as DNA: TGCGCCAGCAGCCTAACAGGGGGAGGGCAGCCCCAGCATTTT. It encodes CASSLTGGGQPQHF.

The chain is built from TRBV5-4 and TRBJ2-5, with TRBD2 as a possible D gene (6 bases). CDR3 length: 15 amino acids. Trimming shortened V by 0 bases and J by 7 bases, and 16 bases separated the two germline ends. The germline gives CDR1 SGHNT, CDR2 YYREEE (reference sequence). The CDR3 bases are TGTGCCAGCAGCTTGGTATCTAGCGAGACCGGGACCCAGTACTTC. As protein: CASSLVSSETGTQYF.

This sequence joins TRBV10-2 and TRBJ2-7; 11 nucleotides agree with TRBD2. Germline CDR1 reads WSHSY; CDR2 reads SAAADI. V gave up 2 bases and J gave up 3 bases; unmatched junction bases: 6. The CDR3 loop spans 16 amino acids. In DNA, the CDR3 is TGCGCCAGCAGTGAGCCCGGGACTAGCGGATACTACGAGCAGTACTTC. It is translated as CASSEPGTSGYYEQYF.

The chain joins TRBV6-5 to TRBJ2-7; 11 bases are shared with TRBD1. CDR1 is MNHEY, CDR2 SVGAGI, per germline. After removal of 0 bases from V and 3 bases from J, the junction contained 1 base not matched to a gene. This CDR3 is 15 amino acids long. The DNA for the CDR3 is TGTGCCAGCAGTTACTCCGGGACAGGGGGCTACGAGCAGTACTTC. Protein product: CASSYSGTGGYEQYF.

V usage is TRBV9 and J usage is TRBJ2-5; a possible D gene is TRBD1 (5 bases). Germline V gene sequence: CDR1 SGDLS, CDR2 YYNGEE. V lost 0 bases, J lost 4 bases, and 10 bases lay in between. The CDR3 runs 14 residues. DNA for the CDR3: TGTGCCAGCAGCGTAGAGGGGTTGGGAGAGACCCAGTACTTC. This translates into CASSVEGLGETQYF. Full variable domain (outside the CDR3, taken from reference TRBV9 and TRBJ2-5): DSGVTQTPKHLITATGQRVTLRCSPRSGDLSVYWYQQSLDQGLQFLIQYYNGEERAKGNILERFSAQQFPDLHSELNLSSLELGDSALYFCASSVEGLGETQYFGPGTRLLVL.

This clone was recorded once. The V call is TRBV7-2, the J call TRBJ1-1; a weak D match, TRBD1 (5 bases). V shed 4 bases and J shed 6 bases, with 18 bases lying between them. The CDR3 contains 15 residues. Germline values: CDR1 SGHTA, CDR2 FQGNSA. The CDR3 is CASSSTAGLTAEAFF. DNA of the CDR3: TGTGCCAGCAGCTCCACCGCAGGGTTGACGGCTGAAGCTTTCTTT.

The sample holds a few counts of this clone. The chain is built from TRBV6-2 or TRBV6-3 and TRBJ2-3, with D possibly TRBD2 on 6 matching bases. Germline V lookup: CDR1 MNHEY, CDR2 SVGEGT. The CDR3 length is 18 residues. Trimming left V 2 bases short and J 2 bases short, with 20 bases between. CDR3 protein: CASSYDLAPGVPTDTQYF. The DNA for the CDR3 is TGTGCCAGCAGTTACGATCTGGCTCCGGGGGTTCCCACAGATACGCAGTATTTT.

There are a few counts of this clone. The V call is TRBV10-3, the J call TRBJ2-1; the D gene is possibly TRBD1 (6 bases). Between the trimmed V and J ends, which lost 0 bases and 15 bases, there was a span of 12 bases. This CDR3 has 12 residues. Germline-derived CDR1 and CDR2 are ENHRY and SYGVKD. The chain's CDR3 is CAISESVGQLFF. The CDR3 DNA is TGTGCCATCAGTGAGTCGGTCGGACAGTTGTTCTTC.